This TCR beta chain was documented in a study of T cells after yellow fever vaccination. General study findings and limits: A secondary response was less intense yet reached its peak sooner, at day 5 versus 15. A large majority of primary-vaccination clones showed up again after the booster (about 97% CD4, 75% to 90% CD8). CD4 and CD8 compartments shared a small share of clonotypes.

They built TCR cDNA with 5'RACE template switching, a step that put in a universal primer site and UMIs. TCRdb recomputed calls from the 5' RACE reads with MiXCR, one row per CDR3 protein. The table has about 400,000 distinct CDR3 sequences, under 7.5% seen once. V was pared by 0 bases and J by 2 bases, with 5 bases between. There are 12 residues in the CDR3. Germline CDR1 reads SQVTM; CDR2 reads ANQGSEA. A word on this clonotype: Its antigen is currently unknown.

This material consisted of PBMCs, taken 5 days after the yellow fever booster vaccination. This chain links TRBV29-1 with TRBJ2-7; D call uncertain. This clonotype originated in a man aged 25-40 years who received the YFV17D yellow fever vaccine. CDR3 region: CSVEEGTYEQYF. For the CDR3, the DNA is TGCAGCGTTGAAGAGGGAACCTACGAGCAGTACTTC.